The clone carrying this T cell receptor (beta chain) came up many times. The entry originates in a study of T cells in Graves' hyperthyroidism and ophthalmopathy. RNA transcripts served as the template for amplifying TCR beta CDR3 regions. First-round RT-PCR of the TCR CDR3 relied on the HTBI primer set. TCRdb re-analysed the multiplex PCR reads in MiXCR, keeping a single row per CDR3 protein. Of a few hundred thousand distinct CDR3 sequences detected, less than 25% appear once; the ten largest clones hold approximately 25%. The germline gives CDR1 GTSNPN, CDR2 SVGIG (reference sequence). The V gene lost 8 bases and the J gene lost 1 base, with 8 bases spanning the gap. This CDR3 is built from 11 residues.

The sequence was collected from a man between 18 and 29 years old with Graves' hyperthyroidism. Sequenced input: blood. The chain links TRBV30 to TRBJ1-1; D remains ambiguous. The CDR3 DNA reads TGTGCCGGCCGTCAGAACACTGAAGCTTTCTTT. Translated, it gives CAGRQNTEAFF.